Presented here are 11 T cell receptor beta chains from one specimen sequenced in a study of cytomegalovirus exposure and HLA in healthy donors. Amplification used 60 Vbeta primers and 13 Jbeta primers. Measured with immunoSEQ multiplex PCR; TCRdb has only the in-frame clones, and not every one. The sample table sets out around 140,000 clones. Material: PBMCs. The receptors shown here come from a male donor in good health and CMV-seronegative.

The gene calls are TRBV5-6 and TRBJ1-5, with D unclear. CDR1 is SGHDT and CDR2 is YYEEEE in the germline V gene. V shed 0 bases and J shed 4 bases, with 2 bases lying between them. This CDR3 is 12 amino acids long. CDR3 sequence (DNA): TGTGCCAGCAGCTTGGTAAATCAGCCCCAGCATTTT. Its protein is CASSLVNQPQHF.

This chain connects TRBV30 to TRBJ2-7; 7 nucleotides line up with TRBD2. Germline values: CDR1 GTSNPN, CDR2 SVGIG (reference sequence). The V gene end was trimmed by 2 bases and the J gene end by 1 base; junction bases not matched to a gene: 8. The CDR3 spans 15 residues. This CDR3 reads CAWSRPGGSSYEQYF. The DNA for the CDR3 is TGTGCCTGGAGTCGCCCTGGCGGGAGTTCCTACGAGCAGTACTTC.

The V and J genes are TRBV7-9 and TRBJ2-5; TRBD2 matches at 12 bases. This CDR3 region has 17 residues. The V and J ends lost 5 bases and 4 bases, in that order; junction bases with no gene match: 11. Per the germline V gene, CDR1 is SEHNR and CDR2 is FQNEAQ (reference sequence). The DNA for the CDR3 is TGTGCCAGCAGCCCTGGGAGGGCTAGCGGGAGGGGAGAGACCCAGTACTTC. It codes for CASSPGRASGRGETQYF.

The gene calls are TRBV30 and TRBJ2-1; the match to TRBD2 covers 9 bases. The V segment lost 2 bases and the J segment 5 bases; nucleotides outside the gene matches: 10. The CDR3 contains 16 residues. The V gene's germline CDR1 is GTSNPN and CDR2 SVGIG (reference sequence). CDR3: CAWSPSRTSADNEQFF. As DNA, the CDR3 is TGTGCCTGGAGTCCCTCTAGGACTAGCGCTGACAATGAGCAGTTCTTC.

This chain joins TRBV5-8 and TRBJ1-2, with TRBD1 matching over 12 bases. Per germline, CDR1 SGHTS and CDR2 YDEGEE. V lost 4 bases and J lost 7; bases outside the gene matches: 8. This CDR3 is 15 amino acids long. As DNA, the CDR3 is TGTGCCAGCAGCCCCACGGGACAGGGGGCGTCTGGCTACACCTTC. Protein sequence: CASSPTGQGASGYTF.

V is TRBV18 and J is TRBJ2-2, with 13 bases that match TRBD2. This CDR3 contains 16 residues. V trimming: 6 bases; J trimming: 7 bases; junction bases outside the gene matches: 8. Germline CDR1 and CDR2: KGHSH and LQKENI. CDR3 coding DNA: TGTGCCAGCTCCCCTCGGACTAGCGGGAGTGGCGGGGAGCTGTTTTTT. This sequence encodes CASSPRTSGSGGELFF.

CDR3 nucleotides: TGTGCCAGCAGTTCCCACCCCCCGAGCCCCCAGGAGGATGAGCAGTTCTTC. Protein product: CASSSHPPSPQEDEQFF. The J gene is TRBJ2-1, the V gene TRBV27, with D perhaps TRBD2 (5 bases). Trimming cost V 4 bases and J 8 bases, with 24 bases left between them. The CDR3 is made up of 17 amino acids. Germline lookup yields CDR1 MNHEY and CDR2 SMNVEV (reference sequence).

This chain uses TRBV5-1 with TRBJ2-2, with D tentatively TRBD1 (6 bases). V lost 4 bases and J 6 bases, leaving 10 bases between the germline ends. The germline CDR1 and CDR2 sequences are SGHRS and YFSETQ. The CDR3 contains 13 residues. CDR3 sequence reads: CASSIQGSGELFF. Written as DNA, the CDR3 is TGCGCCAGCAGCATCCAGGGGTCCGGGGAGCTGTTTTTT. Complete variable domain (other parts from reference TRBV5-1 and TRBJ2-2): KAGVTQTPRYLIKTRGQQVTLSCSPISGHRSVSWYQQTPGQGLQFLFEYFSETQRNKGNFPGRFSGRQFSNSRSEMNVSTLELGDSALYLCASSIQGSGELFFGEGSRLTVL.

The chain employs TRBV5-6 and TRBJ1-2, with D possibly TRBD1 on 5 matching bases. The germline CDR1 and CDR2 sequences are SGHDT and YYEEEE. The CDR3 is 13 amino acids. V was clipped by 1 base and J by 2 bases, with 6 bases between them. For the CDR3, the DNA is TGTGCCAGCAGCTTGCACAGGAACTATGGCTACACCTTC. It translates to CASSLHRNYGYTF.

The chain joins TRBV7-2 to TRBJ2-3, with 8 bases aligning to TRBD2. Germline V gives CDR1 SGHTA, CDR2 FQGNSA. With V trimmed by 1 base and J by 2 bases, 14 bases remained unmatched. The CDR3 loop spans 19 amino acids. As DNA, the CDR3 is TGTGCCAGCAGCTTAGTGTTCCGGGGGAGCGGGGGCCTCACAGATACGCAGTATTTT. It encodes CASSLVFRGSGGLTDTQYF.

The chain uses TRBV7-9 and TRBJ2-2; no clear D gene. Per germline, CDR1 SEHNR and CDR2 FQNEAQ (reference sequence). The CDR3 length is 15 residues. The V and J ends lost 3 bases and 6 bases respectively, with 14 bases between them. CDR3 region: CASSFLPGAAGELFF. The CDR3 DNA is TGTGCCAGCAGCTTCCTCCCGGGTGCGGCCGGGGAGCTGTTTTTT.